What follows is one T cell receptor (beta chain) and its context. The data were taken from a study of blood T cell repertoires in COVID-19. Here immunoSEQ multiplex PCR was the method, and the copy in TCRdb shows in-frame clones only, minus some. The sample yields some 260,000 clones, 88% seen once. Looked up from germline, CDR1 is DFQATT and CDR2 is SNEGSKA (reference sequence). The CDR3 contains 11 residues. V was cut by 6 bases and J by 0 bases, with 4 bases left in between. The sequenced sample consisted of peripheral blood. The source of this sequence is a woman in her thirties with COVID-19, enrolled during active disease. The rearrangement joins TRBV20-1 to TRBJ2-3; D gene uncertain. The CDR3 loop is CSAESTDTQYF. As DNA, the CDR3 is TGCAGTGCAGAGAGCACAGATACGCAGTATTTT.